The present T cell receptor (beta chain) was sequenced within a study of T cell changes during pregnancy in multiple sclerosis. CDR1 and CDR2 from the germline V gene are ENHRY and SYGVKD. The CDR3 totals 13 residues. With V trimmed by 6 bases and J by 3 bases, 3 bases remained unmatched. Repertoires were generated with immunoSEQ multiplex PCR, while TCRdb's copy carries only in-frame clones and drops some. This sample has around 60,000 clones, with roughly 93% found just once. The source material was peripheral blood, sampled after pregnancy. The chain links TRBV10-3 to TRBJ1-2; 8 bases map to TRBD1. The origin of this receptor is a female donor with multiple sclerosis, enrolled in a pregnancy study. The CDR3 is CAISGQGDYGYTF. The CDR3 nucleotides are TGTGCCATCAGCGGACAGGGTGACTATGGCTACACCTTC.